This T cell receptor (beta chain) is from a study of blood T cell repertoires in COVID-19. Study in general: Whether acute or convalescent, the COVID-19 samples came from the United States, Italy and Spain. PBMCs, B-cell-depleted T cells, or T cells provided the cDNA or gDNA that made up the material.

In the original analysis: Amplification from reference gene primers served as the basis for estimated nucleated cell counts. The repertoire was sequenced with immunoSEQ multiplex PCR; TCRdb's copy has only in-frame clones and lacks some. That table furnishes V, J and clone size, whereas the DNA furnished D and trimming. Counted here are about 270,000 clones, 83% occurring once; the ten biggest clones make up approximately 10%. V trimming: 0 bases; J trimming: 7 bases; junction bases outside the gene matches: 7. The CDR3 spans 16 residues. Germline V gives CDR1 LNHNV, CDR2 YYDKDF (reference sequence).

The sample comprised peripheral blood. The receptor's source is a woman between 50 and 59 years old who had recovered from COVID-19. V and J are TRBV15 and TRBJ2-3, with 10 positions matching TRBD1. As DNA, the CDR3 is TGTGCCACCAGCAGAGATATGACAGGGGGCGGGTATACGCAGTATTTT. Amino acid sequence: CATSRDMTGGGYTQYF.